One sample yielded the 14 T cell receptor beta chains listed below, sequenced in a study of T cell repertoires in cytomegalovirus infection (dated by TCRdb to about 2019). The reads were generated on an Illumina HiSeq 1500. TCRdb reworked the public reads: Q25 trimming with fastp, MiXCR clone assembly, productive beta chains retained. Under each unique CDR3 protein, matching rows form one entry showing the most common genes and DNA. The sample table records 900,000 to 950,000 distinct CDR3 sequences; roughly a third of these occur just once. Clones ranked in the top ten supply over 10% of the sample. This specimen's treatment or condition label, interpreted: in vitro stimulation with specific CMV peptide epitopes to enrich CMV-specific T cells. Which antigens these TCRs recognize remains unknown. The source was cultured CD8+ T cells from PBMCs, collected from culture after CMV antigen stimulation. The receptor set was obtained from a human donor in good health (CMV status not recorded). Some clones in this sample may be carry-over from other donors' samples.

In its sample, this clonotype was seen a few times. At one boundary the junction diverges from the germline segment, which might be a read error. The chain carries TRBV12-3 or TRBV12-4 and TRBJ2-5, with TRBD2 matching over 7 bases. The CDR3 extends over 16 amino acids. CDR3 amino acids: CASSWREGKGSETQYF. DNA for the CDR3: TGTGCTAGCAGTTGGAGGGAGGGGAAGGGGTCAGAGACCCAGTACTTC.

J is TRBJ1-5 and V is TRBV20-1, with TRBD1 matching over 7 bases. Germline loops: CDR1 DFQATT, CDR2 SNEGSKA (reference sequence). The CDR3 totals 18 residues. Germline trimming cut 0 bases from V and 4 bases from J; bases unmatched to any gene: 15. DNA of the CDR3: TGCAGTGCTAGAGATAGGGACAGCCCCTTTTTTGGGAATCAGCCCCAGCATTTT. Its protein product is CSARDRDSPFFGNQPQHF.

This clonotype was seen repeatedly, ten times or more. V usage is TRBV7-6 and J usage is TRBJ2-1, with a weak D call TRBD2 (6 bases). CDR3 size: 11 residues. Trimming removed 8 bases at V and 9 bases at J, with 11 bases between. Germline-derived CDR1 and CDR2 are SGHVS and FNYEAQ. Here the CDR3 DNA reads TGTGCCAGCTCGGCGGGACCTGAGCAGTTCTTC. Translated, it gives CASSAGPEQFF. The full variable domain, with the rest looked up from reference TRBV7-6 and TRBJ2-1, is GAGVSQSPRYKVTKRGQDVALRCDPISGHVSLYWYRQALGQGPEFLTYFNYEAQQDKSGLPNDRFSAERPEGSISTLTIQRTEQRDSAMYRCASSAGPEQFFGPGTRLTVL.

This clonotype showed up just a few times. The chain employs TRBV24-1 and TRBJ1-1; D remains ambiguous. CDR1 is KGHDR, CDR2 SFDVKD, per germline. V was trimmed by 4 bases and J by 3 bases, leaving 5 bases between them. This CDR3 contains 12 residues. CDR3 nucleotides: TGTGCCACCAGTGACGGCGACACTGAAGCTTTCTTT. Translating gives CATSDGDTEAFF.

The V and J genes are TRBV2 and TRBJ2-2; TRBD2 aligns across 10 bases. V was clipped by 2 bases and J by 4 bases; unmatched bases: 7. The CDR3 runs to 17 residues. Per germline, CDR1 SNHLY and CDR2 FYNNEI. CDR3 nucleotide sequence: TGTGCCAGCAGTGAACCGAGTAGCGGGGGGAGCACCGGGGAGCTGTTTTTT. It is translated as CASSEPSSGGSTGELFF.

This clonotype was detected many times. As DNA, the CDR3 is TGTGCCAGCAGTGAAGTCCCGGGGAGGGGTTGGACTGAAGCTTTCTTT. It specifies CASSEVPGRGWTEAFF. This chain joins TRBV6-1 and TRBJ1-1, with D maybe TRBD1 (5 bases). V was shortened by 1 base and J by 5 bases, with 17 bases between the two germline ends. The CDR3 sequence is 16 residues long. CDR1 is MNHNS and CDR2 is SASEGT in the germline V gene.

The V gene is TRBV28, the J gene TRBJ1-1, with D maybe TRBD1 (5 bases). CDR1 and CDR2 (germline): MDHEN, SYDVKM. V was shortened by 7 bases and J by 5 bases, with 17 bases between the two germline ends. CDR3 length: 14 residues. CDR3 region: CASNPSGEGTEAFF. CDR3 nucleotides: TGTGCCAGCAATCCCTCGGGGGAAGGGACTGAAGCTTTCTTT.

To note about this clonotype: This may be a read error, as it is one base from a much larger clone. The chain joins TRBV7-2 to TRBJ2-1; D is possibly TRBD1 or TRBD2 (5 bases each). The ends were cut back, 6 bases at V and 7 bases at J, with 22 bases in the middle. This CDR3 spans 16 amino acids. Germline V gene data show CDR1 as SGHTA and CDR2 as FQGNSA. CDR3 DNA: TGTGCCAGCAGGCCCATCCGGGACCCCCTATTGAATGAGCAGTTCTTC. Amino acid sequence: CASRPIRDPLLNEQFF.

This clonotype was observed a few times. This chain connects TRBV12-3 or TRBV12-4 to TRBJ2-3; D is possibly TRBD1 (6 bases). The CDR3 contains 13 residues. V gave up 7 bases and J gave up 3 bases, with 11 bases separating them. CDR3 protein: CASTKDRTDTQYF. The DNA for the CDR3 is TGTGCCAGCACAAAGGACAGAACAGATACGCAGTATTTT.

In its sample, this clonotype was seen a few times. The V and J genes are TRBV12-3 or TRBV12-4 and TRBJ1-1; 7 bases are a match to TRBD1. V gave up 0 bases and J gave up 5 bases; unmatched junction bases: 15. The CDR3 spans 18 residues. The CDR3 DNA follows: TGTGCCAGCAGTTTAGCGTATATGAGGGGGCGGAATGGAACTGAAGCTTTCTTT. Protein product: CASSLAYMRGRNGTEAFF.

This clonotype has more than one count but fewer than ten. The chain couples TRBV12-3 or TRBV12-4 to TRBJ2-2; D unresolved. This CDR3 spans 17 amino acids. V lost 4 bases and J 5 bases, leaving 20 bases between the germline ends. CDR3 residues: CASSSSKINVRTGELFF. The CDR3 DNA reads as TGTGCCAGCAGTTCCTCGAAAATTAACGTACGGACCGGGGAGCTGTTTTTT.

This clonotype has only one observation. The junction departs from the called germline gene at one end, perhaps through a read error. V and J are TRBV7-8 and TRBJ2-5; no clear D gene. Per germline, CDR1 SGHVS and CDR2 FQNEAQ. The CDR3 extends over 16 amino acids. The CDR3 coding sequence is TGTGTCAGCAGCTTATTAGGGAAGGAGTTAAGCGAGACCCAGTACTTC. Encoded protein: CVSSLLGKELSETQYF.

V and J are TRBV12-3 or TRBV12-4 and TRBJ1-1; 8 bases align to TRBD1. The junction had 5 bases not matched to a gene; V was cut back by 5 bases and J by 0 bases. The CDR3 is made up of 15 amino acids. CDR3 amino acids: CASSPDRAMNTEAFF. CDR3 sequence (DNA): TGTGCCAGCAGTCCGGACAGGGCAATGAACACTGAAGCTTTCTTT.

J is TRBJ2-7 and V is TRBV4-1, with TRBD2 as a possible D gene (5 bases). The germline gives CDR1 MGHRA, CDR2 YSYEKL. The CDR3 is made up of 15 amino acids. V was clipped by 4 bases and J by 0 bases, with 13 bases between them. The CDR3 DNA reads as TGCGCCAGCAGCCCCCGAAGCGGAGCCTCCTACGAGCAGTACGTC. Translated: CASSPRSGASYEQYV.